The text below deals with one T cell receptor beta chain. The data are from a study of blood T cells in healthy people across ages. The authors ran a second PCR of 7 to 11 cycles using a sample-barcoded 5' primer and a J-beta primer mix. Via MiXCR, TCRdb re-called the 5' RACE reads, giving one row per CDR3 protein. The sample includes 660,000 or so distinct CDR3 sequences, approximately 59% of them seen just once. Germline CDR1 and CDR2: DFQATT and SNEGSKA (reference sequence). The CDR3 covers 15 residues. Source material: blood. The receptor was derived from a man in his sixties in good health. This chain links TRBV20-1 with TRBJ2-4; D possibly matches TRBD1 or TRBD2 (6 bases each). The J call may be incorrect, as the DNA end agrees better with TRBJ2-7. The DNA of the CDR3 is TGCAGTGCTAGAGGGGGGGCTCACCGACCCTACGAGCAGTACTTC. This translates into CSARGGAHRPYEQYF.